A selection of T cell receptor beta chains follows, all from one sample in a study of CD8+ T cells in alopecia areata. The assay was immunoSEQ multiplex PCR, and TCRdb's table has in-frame clones only and misses some. The table has about 120,000 clones, 50% to 55% seen once. The material sequenced was CD4+ T cells sorted from blood, taken at week 4, from a patient treated with tofacitinib. These receptors all come from a human donor with alopecia areata. CDR3s include the opening cysteine and the closing phenylalanine or tryptophan. Fields, in order: V gene, J gene, CDR3 length, clone size, D gene, CDR3 DNA, CDR3 protein. D genes are given only for firm matches. Some rows have no size entry. The others give once, few or many, or a class for an expanded clone.

V: TRBV10-3; J: TRBJ1-5; length: 17; size: NA; D: NA; DNA: TGTGCCATCAGCGACACAGGGACGGGTGGGGGCAATCAGCCCCAGCATTTT; CDR3: CAISDTGTGGGNQPQHF
V: TRBV19; J: TRBJ1-2; length: 15; size: few; D: NA; DNA: TGTGCCAGTATTCCGGCAGGGTTCTCTCACTATGGCTACACCTTC; CDR3: CASIPAGFSHYGYTF
V: TRBV5-6; J: TRBJ2-7; length: 15; size: NA; D: TRBD2; DNA: TGTGCCAGCAGCTTGGCCGGCGCGGGAGGCTACGAGCAGTACTTC; CDR3: CASSLAGAGGYEQYF
V: TRBV29-1; J: TRBJ2-7; length: 12; size: NA; D: NA; DNA: TGCAGCGCTGCGCCCGGCGCTGGCGAGCAGTACTTC; CDR3: CSAAPGAGEQYF
V: TRBV19; J: TRBJ2-5; length: 15; size: NA; D: TRBD1; DNA: TGTGCCAGTAGTCCAAAGACAGGGCGCCAAGAGACCCAGTACTTC; CDR3: CASSPKTGRQETQYF
V: TRBV5-1; J: TRBJ2-3; length: 15; size: NA; D: TRBD2; DNA: TGCGCCAGCAGCTCAGGACTAGACGGCGGGGATACGCAGTATTTT; CDR3: CASSSGLDGGDTQYF
V: TRBV19; J: TRBJ2-2; length: 14; size: NA; D: NA; DNA: TGTGCCAGTCAGGGGACTAACAGGGCCGGGGAGCTGTTTTTT; CDR3: CASQGTNRAGELFF
V: TRBV10-3; J: TRBJ2-7; length: 16; size: NA; D: NA; DNA: TGTGCCATCAGACCAACGGGACACTCAAATACCTACGAGCAGTACTTC; CDR3: CAIRPTGHSNTYEQYF
V: TRBV30; J: TRBJ1-2; length: 12; size: NA; D: NA; DNA: TGTGCCTGGAGTTCGAGCTTGGGGGGCTACACCTTC; CDR3: CAWSSSLGGYTF
V: TRBV18; J: TRBJ2-5; length: 13; size: NA; D: TRBD1; DNA: TGTGCCAGCTCCCCAGGGGGCGCGGAGACCCAGTACTTC; CDR3: CASSPGGAETQYF
V: TRBV29-1; J: TRBJ1-2; length: 10; size: NA; D: NA; DNA: TGCAGCGTTCGGGGAGATGGCTACACCTTC; CDR3: CSVRGDGYTF
V: TRBV30; J: TRBJ1-5; length: 13; size: NA; D: NA; DNA: TGTGCCTGGAGTGTATCGCAGAATCAGCCCCAGCATTTT; CDR3: CAWSVSQNQPQHF
V: TRBV29-1; J: TRBJ1-5; length: 13; size: few; D: NA; DNA: TGCAGCGTTACCAGTGGTTTGGATCAGCCCCAGCATTTT; CDR3: CSVTSGLDQPQHF
V: TRBV30; J: TRBJ2-1; length: 12; size: NA; D: NA; DNA: TGTGCCTGGAGTGTACAGGGTAATGAGCAGTTCTTC; CDR3: CAWSVQGNEQFF
V: TRBV11-2; J: TRBJ1-2; length: 14; size: few; D: TRBD1; DNA: TGTGCCAGCAGCCAGTCGGGGACAGGGAGAAACTACACCTTC; CDR3: CASSQSGTGRNYTF
V: TRBV30; J: TRBJ2-1; length: 17; size: few; D: NA; DNA: TGTGCCTGGAGTGTACCTAACCCTGGCAGGACCTACAATGAGCAGTTCTTC; CDR3: CAWSVPNPGRTYNEQFF
V: TRBV5-6; J: TRBJ2-1; length: 14; size: NA; D: NA; DNA: TGTGCCAGCAGCTCGTACCTTACAGACAATGAGCAGTTCTTC; CDR3: CASSSYLTDNEQFF
V: TRBV30; J: TRBJ2-3; length: 14; size: NA; D: TRBD2; DNA: TGTGCCTCTGTAGCGGGGGGCCTGCTTCATACGCAGTATTTT; CDR3: CASVAGGLLHTQYF
V: TRBV7-3; J: TRBJ2-7; length: 14; size: NA; D: NA; DNA: TGTGCCAGCAGCTTCCTCACAGGTACCTACGAGCAGTACTTC; CDR3: CASSFLTGTYEQYF
V: TRBV29-1; J: TRBJ1-2; length: 13; size: few; D: TRBD1; DNA: TGCAGCGTTTTAGACAGGGGAGACGATGGCTACACCTTC; CDR3: CSVLDRGDDGYTF
V: TRBV7-9; J: TRBJ2-1; length: 13; size: NA; D: TRBD2; DNA: TGTGCTAGCAGGGGAGCGGGGGACAATGAGCAGTTCTTC; CDR3: CASRGAGDNEQFF
V: TRBV27; J: TRBJ1-5; length: 15; size: NA; D: TRBD1; DNA: TGTGCCAGCAGACCGGACAGGGGAAGCAATCAGCCCCAGCATTTT; CDR3: CASRPDRGSNQPQHF